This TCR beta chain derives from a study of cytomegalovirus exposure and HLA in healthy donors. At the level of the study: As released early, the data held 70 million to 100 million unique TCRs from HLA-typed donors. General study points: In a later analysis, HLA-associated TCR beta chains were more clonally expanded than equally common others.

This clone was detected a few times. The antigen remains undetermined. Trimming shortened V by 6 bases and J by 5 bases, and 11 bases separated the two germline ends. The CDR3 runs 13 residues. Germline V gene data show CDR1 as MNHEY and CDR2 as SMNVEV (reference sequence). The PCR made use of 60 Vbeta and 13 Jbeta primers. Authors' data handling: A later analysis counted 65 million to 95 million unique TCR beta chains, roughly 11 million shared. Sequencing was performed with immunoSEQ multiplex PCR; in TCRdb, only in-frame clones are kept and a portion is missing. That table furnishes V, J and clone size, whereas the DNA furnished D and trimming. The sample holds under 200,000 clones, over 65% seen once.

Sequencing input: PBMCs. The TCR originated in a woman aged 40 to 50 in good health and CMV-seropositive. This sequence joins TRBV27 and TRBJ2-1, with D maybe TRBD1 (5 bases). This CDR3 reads CASSPTADNEQFF. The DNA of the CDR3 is TGTGCCAGCAGCCCGACAGCAGACAATGAGCAGTTCTTC.